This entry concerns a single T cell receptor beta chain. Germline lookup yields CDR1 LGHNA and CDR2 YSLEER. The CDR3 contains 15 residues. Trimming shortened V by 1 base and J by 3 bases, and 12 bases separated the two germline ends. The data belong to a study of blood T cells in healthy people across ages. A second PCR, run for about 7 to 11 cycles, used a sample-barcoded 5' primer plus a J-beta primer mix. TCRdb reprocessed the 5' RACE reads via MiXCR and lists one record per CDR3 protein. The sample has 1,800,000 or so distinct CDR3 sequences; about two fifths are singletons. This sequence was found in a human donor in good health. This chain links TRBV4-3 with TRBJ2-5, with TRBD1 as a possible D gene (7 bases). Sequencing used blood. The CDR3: CASSQVGRGEETQYF. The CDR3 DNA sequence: TGCGCCAGCAGCCAAGTAGGCAGGGGGGAAGAGACCCAGTACTTC.